These 15 T cell receptor beta chains came from one sample sequenced in a study of T cells after yellow fever vaccination. TCRdb analysed the 5' RACE reads with MiXCR anew, one entry per CDR3 protein. Of about 240,000 distinct CDR3 sequences detected, approximately 3.5% appear once; the ten largest clones hold 19%. This sample comprised PBMCs, obtained 15 days after the yellow fever booster vaccination. These receptors were obtained from a man younger than 35 who received the YFV17D yellow fever vaccine.

Of note for this clonotype: A much larger clonotype is one base distant, so this may be a read error. The CDR3 carries no conserved terminal phenylalanine or tryptophan, so it likely arises from a read error. The rearrangement joins TRBV10-1 to TRBJ2-1; TRBD2 agrees at 10 bases. V lost 6 bases, J lost 9 bases, and 5 bases stayed unmatched. Germline lookup yields CDR1 WNHNN and CDR2 SYGVQD (reference sequence). This CDR3 spans 13 amino acids. CDR3: CASSQREGTEQFL. The CDR3 DNA is TGCGCCAGCAGCCAGCGGGAGGGGACTGAGCAGTTCCTC.

The V gene is TRBV11-2, the J gene TRBJ2-4; D may be TRBD2 (6 bases). V gave up 1 base and J gave up 9 bases, with 10 bases separating them. This CDR3 spans 13 amino acids. CDR1 is SGHAT, CDR2 FQNNGV, per germline. For the CDR3, the DNA is TGTGCCAGCAGCTTAGCGGGAGAGAGCATTCAGTACTTC. This encodes CASSLAGESIQYF.

This clonotype was recorded many times. CDR3 nucleotide sequence: TGTGCCAGCAGCTTTGGTACCTACAATGAGCAGTTCTTC. Translated: CASSFGTYNEQFF. The chain employs TRBV7-9 and TRBJ2-1; D ambiguous. This CDR3 contains 13 residues. The germline gives CDR1 SEHNR, CDR2 FQNEAQ (reference sequence). Trimming took off 3 bases at V and 2 bases at J, with 5 bases between the two ends.

This clonotype was counted at least ten times. The CDR3: CASKDGGETQYF. The DNA for the CDR3 is TGTGCCAGCAAGGACGGAGGGGAGACCCAGTACTTC. The rearrangement links TRBV25-1 to TRBJ2-5; a possible D gene is TRBD2 (6 bases). Germline loops: CDR1 MGHDK, CDR2 SYGVNS. The germline V and J ends were trimmed by 7 bases and 5 bases, with 11 bases remaining between them. The CDR3 runs 12 residues.

This clonotype was picked up many times. The J gene is TRBJ2-3, the V gene TRBV10-3; 7 positions match TRBD2. Unmatched junction bases numbered 8, after V lost 11 bases and J lost 0 bases. CDR3 length equals 14 residues. CDR1 ENHRY and CDR2 SYGVKD come from the germline V gene. The DNA for the CDR3 is TGTGCCTCCAACGGGGGGATGAGCACAGATACGCAGTATTTT. Translating it yields CASNGGMSTDTQYF.

This clonotype was picked up many times. V is TRBV5-4 and J is TRBJ2-4, with 14 bases fitting TRBD2. This CDR3 has 17 residues. With 3 bases clipped from V and 6 bases from J, the junction kept 8 bases outside the gene matches. Looked up from germline, CDR1 is SGHNT and CDR2 is YYREEE (reference sequence). The CDR3 loop reads CASSSGLAGGTGNIQYF. The CDR3 region has the DNA TGTGCCAGCAGCTCCGGACTAGCGGGGGGCACCGGAAACATTCAGTACTTC. The full variable domain, its missing parts supplied by reference TRBV5-4 and TRBJ2-4, is ETGVTQSPTHLIKTRGQQVTLRCSSQSGHNTVSWYQQALGQGPQFIFQYYREEENGRGNFPPRFSGLQFPNYSSELNVNALELDDSALYLCASSSGLAGGTGNIQYFGAGTRLSVL.

Many counts were recorded for this clonotype. The chain links TRBV7-2 to TRBJ2-5; TRBD1 aligns across 9 bases. The J segment lost 4 bases and the V segment lost 7 bases, leaving 10 bases of the junction unmatched. The CDR3 length is 15 residues. Germline CDR1 reads SGHTA; CDR2 reads FQGNSA. CDR3 sequence (DNA): TGTGCCAGCAACCGACAGGGGGTTAGCGGAGAGACCCAGTACTTC. Translation: CASNRQGVSGETQYF.

This clonotype was seen many times. The V gene is TRBV6-5, the J gene TRBJ2-5; D gene uncertain. V shed 5 bases and J shed 4 bases, with 11 bases lying between them. The CDR3 consists of 13 residues. Germline V gene sequence: CDR1 MNHEY, CDR2 SVGAGI. The DNA for the CDR3 is TGTGCCAGCAGTAGCCGCCCTCTAGAGACCCAGTACTTC. It encodes CASSSRPLETQYF.

This clonotype came up many times. The V and J genes are TRBV7-9 and TRBJ1-5; maybe TRBD1 (5 bases). The CDR3 sequence is 12 residues long. Per germline, CDR1 SEHNR and CDR2 FQNEAQ (reference sequence). Trimming left V 1 base short and J 8 bases short, with 6 bases between. CDR3 in amino acids: CASSLVGEPQHF. In DNA, the CDR3 is TGTGCCAGCAGCTTAGTAGGGGAGCCCCAGCATTTT.

This clonotype was recorded many times. V usage is TRBV7-2 and J usage is TRBJ1-2; D unresolved. The CDR3 covers 14 residues. V was clipped by 7 bases and J by 4 bases, with 16 bases between them. Germline V lookup: CDR1 SGHTA, CDR2 FQGNSA. The CDR3 DNA follows: TGTGCCAGCACCCCCCTGGGAACCAGCTATGGCTACACCTTC. Translation: CASTPLGTSYGYTF. The full variable domain, completed using reference TRBV7-2 and TRBJ1-2, is GAGVSQSPSNKVTEKGKDVELRCDPISGHTALYWYRQSLGQGLEFLIYFQGNSAPDKSGLPSDRFSAERTGGSVSTLTIQRTQQEDSAVYLCASTPLGTSYGYTFGSGTRLTVV.

Ten or more counts support this clonotype. This chain connects TRBV28 to TRBJ1-5, with D perhaps TRBD1 (5 bases). CDR3 length equals 15 residues. Per germline, CDR1 MDHEN and CDR2 SYDVKM. Trimming stripped 2 bases from V and 4 bases from J, with 12 bases between. CDR3 amino acids: CASSLKGRWNQPQHF. CDR3 coding DNA: TGTGCCAGCAGTTTAAAGGGGAGGTGGAATCAGCCCCAGCATTTT.

This clonotype was detected ten times or more. The rearrangement links TRBV3-1 to TRBJ2-5; no firm D call. The CDR3 spans 13 residues. V was clipped by 1 base and J by 2 bases, with 5 bases between them. The germline CDR1 and CDR2 sequences are LGHDT and YNNKEL (reference sequence). CDR3 nucleotides: TGTGCCAGCAGCCAAGTACAACAAGAGACCCAGTACTTC. Protein product: CASSQVQQETQYF.

This clonotype was seen at least ten times. This chain uses TRBV28 with TRBJ2-7; D might be TRBD1 (5 bases). This CDR3 contains 15 residues. Germline CDR1 is MDHEN and CDR2 is SYDVKM. Trimming took off 3 bases at V and 5 bases at J, with 17 bases between the two ends. CDR3 in DNA: TGTGCCAGCAGTTTCTTCCGGCAGGGTGGACACGAGCAGTACGTC. Its translation: CASSFFRQGGHEQYV.

This clonotype was observed many times. The chain joins TRBV19 to TRBJ2-4; D perhaps matches TRBD1 (5 bases). CDR1 and CDR2 from the germline V gene are LNHDA and SQIVND (reference sequence). Trimming removed 5 bases at V and 0 bases at J, with 8 bases between. The length of the CDR3 is 14 residues. In DNA form, the CDR3 reads TGTGCCAGTAGTCCAGGGTTAGCCAAAAACATTCAGTACTTC. Translation gives CASSPGLAKNIQYF.

At least ten counts were recorded for this clonotype. The chain couples TRBV7-9 to TRBJ2-5; no firm D call. The CDR3 is 14 amino acids. V gave up 6 bases and J gave up 0 bases, with 11 bases separating them. Per germline, CDR1 SEHNR and CDR2 FQNEAQ (reference sequence). This CDR3 reads CASSAPMYQETQYF. CDR3 DNA sequence: TGTGCCAGCAGTGCACCGATGTACCAAGAGACCCAGTACTTC.